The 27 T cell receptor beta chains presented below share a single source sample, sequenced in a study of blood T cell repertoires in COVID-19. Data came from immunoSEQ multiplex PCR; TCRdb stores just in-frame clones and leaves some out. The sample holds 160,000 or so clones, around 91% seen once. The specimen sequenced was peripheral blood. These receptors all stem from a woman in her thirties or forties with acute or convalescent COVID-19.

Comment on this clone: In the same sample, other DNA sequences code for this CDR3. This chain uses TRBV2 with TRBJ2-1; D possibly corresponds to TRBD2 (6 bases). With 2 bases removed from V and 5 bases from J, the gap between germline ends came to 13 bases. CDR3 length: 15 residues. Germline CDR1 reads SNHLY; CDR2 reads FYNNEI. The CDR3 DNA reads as TGTGCCAGCAGTGAACTACGGGGCGGGGACAATGAGCAGTTCTTC. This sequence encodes CASSELRGGDNEQFF.

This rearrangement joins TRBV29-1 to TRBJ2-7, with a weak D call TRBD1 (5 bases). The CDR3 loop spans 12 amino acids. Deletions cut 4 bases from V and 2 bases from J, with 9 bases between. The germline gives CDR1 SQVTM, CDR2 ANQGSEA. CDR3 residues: CSVGQGTYEQYF. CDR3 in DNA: TGCAGCGTTGGCCAGGGAACCTACGAGCAGTACTTC.

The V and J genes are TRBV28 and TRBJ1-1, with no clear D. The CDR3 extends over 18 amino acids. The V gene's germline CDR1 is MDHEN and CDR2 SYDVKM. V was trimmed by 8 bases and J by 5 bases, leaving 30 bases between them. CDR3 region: CASGNTAGWQAMRTEAFF. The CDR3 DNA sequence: TGTGCCAGCGGGAACACCGCGGGGTGGCAGGCCATGAGGACTGAAGCTTTCTTT.

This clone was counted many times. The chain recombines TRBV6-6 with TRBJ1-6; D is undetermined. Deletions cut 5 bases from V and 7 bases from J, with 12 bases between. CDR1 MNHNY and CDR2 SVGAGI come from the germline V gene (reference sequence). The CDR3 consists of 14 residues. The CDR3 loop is CASSPLRENSPLHF. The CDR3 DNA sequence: TGTGCCAGCAGTCCTCTAAGGGAGAATTCACCCCTCCACTTT.

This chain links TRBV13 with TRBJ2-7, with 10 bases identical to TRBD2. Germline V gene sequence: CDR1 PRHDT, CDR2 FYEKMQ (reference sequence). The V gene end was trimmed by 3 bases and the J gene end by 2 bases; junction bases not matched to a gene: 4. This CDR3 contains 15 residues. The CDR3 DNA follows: TGTGCCAGCAGCTTGGGACTAGCGACCACCTACGAGCAGTACTTC. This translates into CASSLGLATTYEQYF.

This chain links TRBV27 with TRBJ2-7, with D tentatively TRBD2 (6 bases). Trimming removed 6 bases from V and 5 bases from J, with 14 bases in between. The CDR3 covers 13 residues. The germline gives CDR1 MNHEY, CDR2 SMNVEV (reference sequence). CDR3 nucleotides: TGTGCCAGCAGCCTTGGGGGGTCCCACGAGCAGTACTTC. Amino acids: CASSLGGSHEQYF.

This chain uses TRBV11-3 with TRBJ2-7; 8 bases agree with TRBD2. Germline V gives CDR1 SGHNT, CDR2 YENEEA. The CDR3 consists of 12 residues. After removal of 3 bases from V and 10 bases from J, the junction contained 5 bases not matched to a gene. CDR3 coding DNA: TGTGCCAGCAGCTTTAAAGCGGGGGCTCAGTACTTC. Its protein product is CASSFKAGAQYF. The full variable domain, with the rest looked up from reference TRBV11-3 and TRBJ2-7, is EAGVVQSPRYKIIEKKQPVAFWCNPISGHNTLYWYLQNLGQGPELLIRYENEEAVDDSQLPKDRFSAERLKGVDSTLKIQPAELGDSAVYLCASSFKAGAQYFGPGTRLTVT.

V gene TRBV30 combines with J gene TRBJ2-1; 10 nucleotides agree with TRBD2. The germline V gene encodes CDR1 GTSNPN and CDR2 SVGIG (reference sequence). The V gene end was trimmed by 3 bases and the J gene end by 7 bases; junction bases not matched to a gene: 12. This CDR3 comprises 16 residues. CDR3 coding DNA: TGTGCCTGGAGCGAGAACCAGCGGGGGGGCATGAATGAGCAGTTCTTC. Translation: CAWSENQRGGMNEQFF. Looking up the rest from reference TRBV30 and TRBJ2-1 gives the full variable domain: SQTIHQWPATLVQPVGSPLSLECTVEGTSNPNLYWYRQAAGRGLQLLFYSVGIGQISSEVPQNLSASRPQDRQFILSSKKLLLSDSGFYLCAWSENQRGGMNEQFFGPGTRLTVL.

In DNA form, the CDR3 reads TGTGCCAGCCAACAAACAGGGGGAAGCAATCAGCCCCAGCATTTT. Translated: CASQQTGGSNQPQHF. This chain joins TRBV25-1 and TRBJ1-5; 8 bases map to TRBD1. V lost 8 bases to trimming and J lost 1 base; unmatched junction nucleotides: 7. The CDR3 totals 15 residues. Germline V lookup: CDR1 MGHDK, CDR2 SYGVNS.

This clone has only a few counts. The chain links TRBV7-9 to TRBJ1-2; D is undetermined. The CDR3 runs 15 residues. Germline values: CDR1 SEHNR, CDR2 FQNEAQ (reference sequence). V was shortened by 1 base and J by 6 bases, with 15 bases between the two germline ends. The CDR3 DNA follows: TGTGCCAGCAGCTTAGTCTTAGGCGGGAGGGATGGCTACACCTTC. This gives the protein CASSLVLGGRDGYTF.

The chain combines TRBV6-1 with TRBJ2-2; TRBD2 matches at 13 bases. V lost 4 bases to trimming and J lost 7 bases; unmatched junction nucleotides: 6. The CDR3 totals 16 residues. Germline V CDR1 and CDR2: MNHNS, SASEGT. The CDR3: CASSGRTSGGGGELFF. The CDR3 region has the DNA TGTGCCAGCAGTGGCAGGACTAGCGGGGGAGGCGGGGAGCTGTTTTTT.

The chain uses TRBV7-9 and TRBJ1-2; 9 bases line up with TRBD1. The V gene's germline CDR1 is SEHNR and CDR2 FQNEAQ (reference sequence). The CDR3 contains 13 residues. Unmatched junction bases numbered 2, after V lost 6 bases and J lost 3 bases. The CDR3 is CASRWDRDYGYTF. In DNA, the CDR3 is TGTGCCAGCAGGTGGGACAGGGACTATGGCTACACCTTC.

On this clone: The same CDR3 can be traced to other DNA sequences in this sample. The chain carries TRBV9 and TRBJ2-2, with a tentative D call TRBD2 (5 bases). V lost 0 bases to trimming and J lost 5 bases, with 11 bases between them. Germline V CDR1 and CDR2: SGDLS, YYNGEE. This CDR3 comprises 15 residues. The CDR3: CASSVGGRGTGELFF. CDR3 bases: TGTGCCAGCAGCGTAGGTGGGAGAGGAACCGGGGAGCTGTTTTTT.

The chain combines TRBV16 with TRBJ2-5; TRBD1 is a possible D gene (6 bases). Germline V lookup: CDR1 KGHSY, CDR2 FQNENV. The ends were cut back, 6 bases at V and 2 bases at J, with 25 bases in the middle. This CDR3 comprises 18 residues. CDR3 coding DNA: TGTGCCAGCAGGGGTGCGTGGTGTGTGGGGGCGAGACAAGAGACCCAGTACTTC. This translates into CASRGAWCVGARQETQYF.

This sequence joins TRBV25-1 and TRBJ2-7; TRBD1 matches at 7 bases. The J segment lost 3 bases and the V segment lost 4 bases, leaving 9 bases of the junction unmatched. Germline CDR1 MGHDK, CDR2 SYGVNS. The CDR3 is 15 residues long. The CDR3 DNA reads TGTGCCAGCAGTGGAATTGGGACAGCAGACTACGAGCAGTACTTC. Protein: CASSGIGTADYEQYF.

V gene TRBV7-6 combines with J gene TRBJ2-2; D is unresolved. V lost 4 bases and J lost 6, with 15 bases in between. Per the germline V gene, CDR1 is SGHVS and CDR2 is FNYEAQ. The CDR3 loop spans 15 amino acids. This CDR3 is CASSSRGEFSGELFF. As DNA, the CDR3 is TGTGCCAGCAGCTCAAGAGGCGAGTTCTCCGGGGAGCTGTTTTTT.

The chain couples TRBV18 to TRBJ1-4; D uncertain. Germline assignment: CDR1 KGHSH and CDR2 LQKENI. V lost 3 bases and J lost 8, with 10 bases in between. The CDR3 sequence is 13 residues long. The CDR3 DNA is TGTGCCAGCTCACCGCGGTTGGAGGAAAAACTGTTTTTT. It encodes CASSPRLEEKLFF.

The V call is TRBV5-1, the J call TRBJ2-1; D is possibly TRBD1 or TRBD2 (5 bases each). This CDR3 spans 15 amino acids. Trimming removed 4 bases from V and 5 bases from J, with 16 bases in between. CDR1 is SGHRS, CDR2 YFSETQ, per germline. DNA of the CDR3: TGCGCCAGCAGCCTGGGACCTTCCGGAGACAATGAGCAGTTCTTC. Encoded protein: CASSLGPSGDNEQFF.

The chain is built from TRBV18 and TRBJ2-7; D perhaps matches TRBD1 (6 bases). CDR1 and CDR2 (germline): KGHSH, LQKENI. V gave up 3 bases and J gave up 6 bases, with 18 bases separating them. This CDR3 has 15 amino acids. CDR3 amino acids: CASSPLTGGEGEQYF. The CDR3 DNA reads TGTGCCAGCTCACCGCTGACTGGGGGCGAGGGCGAGCAGTACTTC.

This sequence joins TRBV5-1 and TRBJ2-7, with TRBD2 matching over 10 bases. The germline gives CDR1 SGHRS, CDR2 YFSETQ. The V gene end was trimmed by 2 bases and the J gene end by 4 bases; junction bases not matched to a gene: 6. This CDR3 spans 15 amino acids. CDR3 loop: CASSLGRTSGYEQYF. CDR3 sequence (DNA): TGCGCCAGCAGCTTAGGCAGGACTAGCGGATACGAGCAGTACTTC.

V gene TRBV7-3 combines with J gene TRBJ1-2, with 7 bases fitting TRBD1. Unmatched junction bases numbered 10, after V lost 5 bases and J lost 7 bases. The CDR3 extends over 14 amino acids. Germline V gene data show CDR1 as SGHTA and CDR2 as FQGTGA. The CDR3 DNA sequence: TGTGCCAGCAGCCCAGACAGGGTCGGAGGTGGCTACACCTTC. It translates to CASSPDRVGGGYTF.

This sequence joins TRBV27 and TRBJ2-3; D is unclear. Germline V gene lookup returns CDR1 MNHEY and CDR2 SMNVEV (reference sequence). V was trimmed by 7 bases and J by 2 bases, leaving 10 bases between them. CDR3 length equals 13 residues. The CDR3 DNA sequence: TGTGCCAGCAATCAGGCCGACACAGATACGCAGTATTTT. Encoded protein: CASNQADTDTQYF.

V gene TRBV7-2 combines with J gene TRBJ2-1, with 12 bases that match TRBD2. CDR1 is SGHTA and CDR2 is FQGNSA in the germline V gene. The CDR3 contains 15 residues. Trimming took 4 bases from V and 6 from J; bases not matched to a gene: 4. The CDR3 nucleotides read TGTGCCAGCAGCTACAGGACTAGCGGGACCAATGAGCAGTTCTTC. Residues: CASSYRTSGTNEQFF.

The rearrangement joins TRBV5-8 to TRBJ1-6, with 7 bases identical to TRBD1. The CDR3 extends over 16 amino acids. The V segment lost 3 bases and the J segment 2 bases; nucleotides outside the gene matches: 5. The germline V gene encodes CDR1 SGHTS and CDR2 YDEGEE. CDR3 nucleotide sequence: TGTGCCAGCAGCTCGTGGCAGGGGGCCTATAATTCACCCCTCCACTTT. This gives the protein CASSSWQGAYNSPLHF.

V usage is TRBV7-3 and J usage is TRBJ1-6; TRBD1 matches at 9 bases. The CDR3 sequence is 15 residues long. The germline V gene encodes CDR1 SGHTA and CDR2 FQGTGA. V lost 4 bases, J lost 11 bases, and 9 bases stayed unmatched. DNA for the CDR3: TGTGCCAGCAGCTCGACAGGGGACAGGGCGACACCCCTCCACTTT. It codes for CASSSTGDRATPLHF.

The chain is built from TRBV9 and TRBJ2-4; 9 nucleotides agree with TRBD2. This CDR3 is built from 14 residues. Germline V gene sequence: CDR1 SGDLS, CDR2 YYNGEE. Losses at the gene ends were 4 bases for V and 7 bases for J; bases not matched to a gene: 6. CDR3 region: CASSTGLAGNIQYF. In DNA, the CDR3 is TGTGCCAGCAGCACGGGACTAGCTGGGAACATTCAGTACTTC. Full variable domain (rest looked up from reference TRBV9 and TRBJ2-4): DSGVTQTPKHLITATGQRVTLRCSPRSGDLSVYWYQQSLDQGLQFLIQYYNGEERAKGNILERFSAQQFPDLHSELNLSSLELGDSALYFCASSTGLAGNIQYFGAGTRLSVL.

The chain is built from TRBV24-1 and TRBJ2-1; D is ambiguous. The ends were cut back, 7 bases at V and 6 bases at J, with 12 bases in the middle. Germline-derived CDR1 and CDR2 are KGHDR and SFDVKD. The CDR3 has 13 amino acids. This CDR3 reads CATRRRSGNEQFF. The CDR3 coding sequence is TGTGCCACCAGGAGGCGGTCCGGCAATGAGCAGTTCTTC.